This T cell receptor (beta chain) originates from a study of blood T cell repertoires in COVID-19. On the study more broadly: Sites across the United States, Italy and Spain contributed samples from acute and convalescent COVID-19.

Original processing methods: Reference gene primer amplification yielded estimated nucleated cell counts. The method was immunoSEQ multiplex PCR; TCRdb's version includes in-frame clones alone and lacks a portion of them. V, J and clone size derive from that table, while D and trimming were established from the DNA sequence. The data show under 200,000 clones, around four fifths seen once. Trimming took off 5 bases at V and 0 bases at J, with 13 bases between the two ends. CDR1 and CDR2 (germline): SEHNR, FQNEAQ (reference sequence). The CDR3 loop spans 15 amino acids. The sample was PBMCs or T cells enriched from blood (not recorded which). The genes are TRBV7-9 and TRBJ1-1; no clear D. This TCR was sampled from an older woman who had recovered from COVID-19. CDR3 in amino acids: CASSRTLPVNTEAFF. CDR3 DNA: TGTGCCAGCAGCCGCACCCTCCCAGTGAACACTGAAGCTTTCTTT.